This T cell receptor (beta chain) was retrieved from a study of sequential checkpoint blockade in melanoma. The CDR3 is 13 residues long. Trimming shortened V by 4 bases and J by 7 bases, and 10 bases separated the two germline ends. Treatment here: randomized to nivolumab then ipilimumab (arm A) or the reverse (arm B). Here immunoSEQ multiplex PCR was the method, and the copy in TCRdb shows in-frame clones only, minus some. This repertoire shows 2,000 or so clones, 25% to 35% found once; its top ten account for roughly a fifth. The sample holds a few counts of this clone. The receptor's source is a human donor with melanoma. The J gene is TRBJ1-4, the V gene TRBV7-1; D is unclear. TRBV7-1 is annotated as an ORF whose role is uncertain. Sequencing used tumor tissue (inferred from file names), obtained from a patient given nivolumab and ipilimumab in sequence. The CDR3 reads CASSLTPGEKLFF. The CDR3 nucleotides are TGTGCCAGCAGCTTAACGCCAGGTGAAAAACTGTTTTTT.